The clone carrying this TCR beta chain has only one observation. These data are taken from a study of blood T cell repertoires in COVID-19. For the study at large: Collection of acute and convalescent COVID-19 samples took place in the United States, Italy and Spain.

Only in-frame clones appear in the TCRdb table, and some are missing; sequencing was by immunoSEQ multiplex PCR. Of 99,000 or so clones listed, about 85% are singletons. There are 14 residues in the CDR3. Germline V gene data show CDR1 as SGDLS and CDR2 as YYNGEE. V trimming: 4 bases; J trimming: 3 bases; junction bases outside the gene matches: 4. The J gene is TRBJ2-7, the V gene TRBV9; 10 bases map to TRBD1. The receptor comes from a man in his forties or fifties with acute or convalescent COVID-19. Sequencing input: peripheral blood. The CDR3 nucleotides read TGTGCCAGCAGCATCCGGGACAGGGGCTACGAGCAGTACTTC. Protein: CASSIRDRGYEQYF. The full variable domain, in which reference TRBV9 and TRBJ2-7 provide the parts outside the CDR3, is DSGVTQTPKHLITATGQRVTLRCSPRSGDLSVYWYQQSLDQGLQFLIQYYNGEERAKGNILERFSAQQFPDLHSELNLSSLELGDSALYFCASSIRDRGYEQYFGPGTRLTVT.